This T cell receptor beta chain is drawn from a study of OX40 agonist ivuxolimab in advanced cancers. The data were produced by immunoSEQ multiplex PCR, yet TCRdb's version contains in-frame clones alone and is incomplete. The sample gives about 69,000 clones, 75% to 90% of which show up once; about 6.3% is in the top ten. There are 15 residues in the CDR3. The V gene lost 4 bases and the J gene lost 7 bases, with 20 bases spanning the gap. Germline V gene sequence: CDR1 SGHNT, CDR2 YYREEE (reference sequence). This TCR was sampled from an adult with an advanced solid tumor such as melanoma, head and neck, liver or kidney cancer. This sample comprised CD4+ or CD8+ T cells sorted from blood, obtained in a trial of the OX40 agonist ivuxolimab. The rearrangement uses TRBV5-4 and TRBJ1-2; D is possibly TRBD1 (6 bases). This CDR3 is CASSAPSGALSGYTF. Written as DNA, the CDR3 is TGTGCCAGCAGCGCGCCGTCGGGGGCGCTTTCTGGCTACACCTTC. Using reference TRBV5-4 and TRBJ1-2 for the parts outside the CDR3, the full variable domain is ETGVTQSPTHLIKTRGQQVTLRCSSQSGHNTVSWYQQALGQGPQFIFQYYREEENGRGNFPPRFSGLQFPNYSSELNVNALELDDSALYLCASSAPSGALSGYTFGSGTRLTVV.